This T cell receptor (beta chain) originates from a study of shared clonotypes between healthy human individuals. Sequencing was at deep level. Generated by immunoSEQ multiplex PCR, the TCRdb table keeps only in-frame clones and is missing some. Of about 2 million clones in the sample, around 95% are singletons; the top ten hold 0.13%. Germline loops: CDR1 LNHDA, CDR2 SQIVND (reference sequence). Trimming pared 4 bases from V and 4 bases from J, leaving 7 bases between. The CDR3 runs 12 residues. On this clone itself: Its antigen remains unidentified.

General study findings and limits: The genetic and exposure-history diversity represented was limited by few donors. Some clonotypes were shared by all four sorted-subset donors, while others were not shared. The non-shared ones had lower generation probabilities than the shared ones. In a handful of donors, approximately 5% of naive CD4 clonotypes appeared in common.

The specimen sequenced was naive CD4+ T cells sorted from blood. Subset here: CD45RA+ positively selected. The chain joins TRBV19 to TRBJ1-2; a possible D gene is TRBD1 (5 bases). The sequence was collected from a man aged 18 to 30 in good health. CDR3 nucleotide sequence: TGTGCCAGTAGTAGACAGTTCTATGGCTACACCTTC. Amino acid sequence: CASSRQFYGYTF.